The sample holds a few counts of the clone carrying this T cell receptor (beta chain). The data are from a study of T cells in Graves' hyperthyroidism and ophthalmopathy. Study overall: At the time of initial diagnosis and before any treatment, peripheral blood was collected.

Amplification of TCR beta CDR3 regions was performed using RNA transcripts as template. An initial round of RT-PCR targeting the TCR CDR3 relied on the HTBI primer set. Each CDR3 protein is one row after TCRdb ran MiXCR on the multiplex PCR reads. This repertoire shows about 590,000 distinct CDR3 sequences, approximately 14% found once; its top ten account for approximately 6.4%. The CDR3 consists of 15 residues. With 3 bases clipped from V and 7 bases from J, the junction kept 7 bases outside the gene matches. The V gene's germline CDR1 is ENHRY and CDR2 SYGVKD. Exclusion of a patient resulted from uncontrolled infection, other autoimmune disease, pregnancy or lactation.

The receptor was derived from a woman aged 18-35 years with Graves' ophthalmopathy. J is TRBJ2-3 and V is TRBV10-3; 10 positions match TRBD2. The sequenced material came from blood. CDR3 region: CAISEAGGPPHTQYF. CDR3 coding DNA: TGTGCCATCAGTGAAGCGGGAGGGCCTCCTCATACGCAGTATTTT.